This T cell receptor (beta chain) was recorded in a study of vaccination and CD4 T cells after COVID-19. Across the whole study: Overlapping spike peptides from SARS-CoV-2, HCoV-NL63, HCoV-OC43 and HCoV-229E served to stimulate the cells.

Oncomine TCR Beta short-read sequencing was applied to DNA from cultured CD4+ T cells. TCRdb re-called the PCR reads with MiXCR, one entry per CDR3 protein. The repertoire includes around 26,000 distinct CDR3 sequences, over 60% of them detected once, and over 4.5% sits in the top ten. Notes on this clonotype: As yet, its antigen is unknown.

Stated treatment: roughly ten-day PBMC culture with coronavirus spike peptide pools or control peptides (ViraFEST assay). The CDR3 contains 14 residues. V was shortened by 5 bases and J by 0 bases, with 11 bases between the two germline ends. CDR1 is MDHEN, CDR2 SYDVKM, per germline. V gene TRBV28 combines with J gene TRBJ2-7; D is unresolved. This receptor was identified in a human donor who had recovered from COVID-19. The sequenced sample consisted of CD4+ T cells from blood, cultured in vitro. CDR3 nucleotide sequence: TGTGCCAGCAGTAGCTTTCGGATCTCCTACGAGCAGTACTTC. Its translation: CASSSFRISYEQYF. Full variable domain (missing parts from reference TRBV28 and TRBJ2-7): DVKVTQSSRYLVKRTGEKVFLECVQDMDHENMFWYRQDPGLGLRLIYFSYDVKMKEKGDIPEGYSVSREKKERFSLILESASTNQTSMYLCASSSFRISYEQYFGPGTRLTVT.